This T cell receptor (beta chain) was identified in a study of vaccination and CD4 T cells after COVID-19. The V gene lost 5 bases and the J gene lost 6 bases, with 13 bases spanning the gap. The CDR3 runs 13 residues. From germline, CDR1 is SNHLY and CDR2 FYNNEI. Cultured CD4+ T cell DNA underwent sequencing with the Oncomine TCR Beta short-read assay. MiXCR, applied by TCRdb to the PCR reads, yields one record per CDR3 protein. The table has 3,500 to 4,500 distinct CDR3 sequences, roughly 20% seen once. The treatment: approximately nine-day PBMC culture with coronavirus spike peptide pools or control peptides (ViraFEST assay). It was with approximately 9.2 IU/ml IL-2 and around 10 ug/ml peptide pools that 1.8 million or so PBMCs per well were cultured. Of note for this clonotype: Its antigen is still unknown.

The TCR originated in a human donor who had recovered from COVID-19. The genes are TRBV2 and TRBJ1-2; weak D call: TRBD1 (5 bases). Specimen: CD4+ T cells from blood, cultured in vitro, collected after SARS-CoV-2 vaccination. CDR3 amino acids: CASSITTENGYTF. The CDR3 DNA reads TGTGCCAGCAGTATCACGACAGAAAATGGCTACACCTTC.